Presented here are 28 T cell receptor beta chains from one specimen sequenced in a study of blood T cell repertoires in COVID-19. Sequenced by immunoSEQ multiplex PCR; TCRdb stores in-frame clones only, minus some. The sample lists about 83,000 clones, about nine tenths seen once, with over 2.5% in the top ten. The sequenced sample consisted of peripheral blood. The receptors derive from a woman between 50 and 59 years old with active or convalescent COVID-19.

This chain links TRBV9 with TRBJ1-6; no reliable D call. The CDR3 length is 15 residues. The V end was cut by 4 bases, the J end by 3 bases, with 11 bases between. Germline CDR1 and CDR2: SGDLS and YYNGEE. CDR3 nucleotide sequence: TGTGCCAGCAGCCCCCCCGGGAGCTATAATTCACCCCTCCACTTT. Translation: CASSPPGSYNSPLHF.

The chain uses TRBV7-2 and TRBJ1-2, with 7 bases matching TRBD1. This CDR3 is built from 15 residues. Germline CDR1 SGHTA, CDR2 FQGNSA. J lost 4 bases, V lost 5 bases, and 10 bases had no gene match. The CDR3 is CASSVITGDFYGYTF. The CDR3, as DNA: TGTGCCAGCAGCGTAATAACAGGGGATTTCTATGGCTACACCTTC.

The chain is built from TRBV12-3 or TRBV12-4 and TRBJ1-1, with no clear D. The CDR3 is made up of 12 amino acids. V was shortened by 1 base and J by 4 bases, with 4 bases between the two germline ends. The DNA for the CDR3 is TGTGCCAGCAGTTTAGTCCGCACTGAAGCTTTCTTT. It is translated as CASSLVRTEAFF.

The chain recombines TRBV9 with TRBJ2-1; TRBD1 might be the D (5 bases). V lost 0 bases to trimming and J lost 7 bases, with 8 bases between them. The germline V gene encodes CDR1 SGDLS and CDR2 YYNGEE. The CDR3 totals 13 residues. The CDR3 bases are TGTGCCAGCAGCGTAGACAGGTCGAATGAGCAGTTCTTC. As protein: CASSVDRSNEQFF.

This chain links TRBV4-3 with TRBJ1-4; D is perhaps TRBD1 (6 bases). V was pared by 0 bases and J by 4 bases, with 12 bases between. Per germline, CDR1 LGHNA and CDR2 YSLEER. The CDR3 sequence is 16 residues long. The CDR3 coding sequence is TGCGCCAGCAGCCAAGATCCGACAGGAATTAATGAAAAACTGTTTTTT. It specifies CASSQDPTGINEKLFF.

The chain employs TRBV9 and TRBJ2-5; 10 bases match TRBD2. V was pared by 0 bases and J by 2 bases, with 1 base of the junction left unmatched. Germline V gene data show CDR1 as SGDLS and CDR2 as YYNGEE. The CDR3 is made up of 15 amino acids. CDR3 nucleotide sequence: TGTGCCAGCAGCGTAGAACTAGCGGGGCAAGAGACCCAGTACTTC. Translated: CASSVELAGQETQYF.

This chain connects TRBV7-3 to TRBJ1-1; D is unclear. Deletions cut 5 bases from V and 5 bases from J, with 12 bases between. CDR3 length equals 13 residues. CDR1 and CDR2 from the germline V gene are SGHTA and FQGTGA. The CDR3, as DNA: TGTGCCAGCAGCCAAGTTGGCCATACTGAAGCTTTCTTT. This translates into CASSQVGHTEAFF.

This chain links TRBV7-2 with TRBJ2-2; TRBD2 might be the D (5 bases). V was cut by 5 bases and J by 7 bases, with 20 bases left in between. The CDR3 covers 16 residues. Germline V gene lookup returns CDR1 SGHTA and CDR2 FQGNSA. CDR3 bases: TGTGCCAGCAGCCCTTTGTGGGGAAACGAGGGCGGGGAGCTGTTTTTT. It specifies CASSPLWGNEGGELFF.

The CDR3: CASSRQGVNSPLHF. CDR3 DNA: TGCGCCAGCAGCCGACAGGGAGTAAATTCACCCCTCCACTTT. V gene TRBV5-1 combines with J gene TRBJ1-6, with 7 bases fitting TRBD1. Germline assignment: CDR1 SGHRS and CDR2 YFSETQ. V dropped 4 bases and J dropped 7; count of bases not matched to a gene: 5. The CDR3 runs 14 residues.

This sequence joins TRBV3-1 (or the pseudogene TRBV3-2) and TRBJ2-7; D call uncertain. The CDR3 extends over 14 amino acids. CDR1 LGHDT and CDR2 YNNKEL come from the germline V gene (reference sequence). The V gene lost 3 bases and the J gene lost 6 bases, with 15 bases spanning the gap. This chain's CDR3 is CASSQLLSAGEQYF. The CDR3 DNA follows: TGTGCCAGCAGCCAGCTGCTCTCTGCCGGCGAGCAGTACTTC.

The CDR3 protein is CASSYSGGNPYNEQFF. The CDR3, as DNA: TGTGCCAGCAGTTACTCTGGGGGGAACCCCTACAATGAGCAGTTCTTC. The V and J genes are TRBV6-2 or TRBV6-3 and TRBJ2-1, with a weak D call TRBD2 (6 bases). This CDR3 is 16 amino acids long. Trimming shortened V by 0 bases and J by 2 bases, and 11 bases separated the two germline ends. Germline V gives CDR1 MNHEY, CDR2 SVGEGT.

The rearrangement uses TRBV7-9 and TRBJ2-1; D may be TRBD2 (5 bases). Trimming took off 5 bases at V and 10 bases at J, with 9 bases between the two ends. Germline V CDR1 and CDR2: SEHNR, FQNEAQ (reference sequence). The CDR3 runs to 11 residues. The CDR3 loop is CASSLLGEQFF. The DNA for the CDR3 is TGTGCCAGCAGCCTACTAGGAGAGCAGTTCTTC. Full variable domain (outside the CDR3, taken from reference TRBV7-9 and TRBJ2-1): DTGVSQNPRHKITKRGQNVTFRCDPISEHNRLYWYRQTLGQGPEFLTYFQNEAQLEKSRLLSDRFSAERPKGSFSTLEIQRTEQGDSAMYLCASSLLGEQFFGPGTRLTVL.

This clone was observed a handful of times. The chain combines TRBV19 with TRBJ1-4; a weak D match, TRBD1 (5 bases). There are 14 residues in the CDR3. V dropped 3 bases and J dropped 4 bases, with 9 bases sitting between them. Germline V gives CDR1 LNHDA, CDR2 SQIVND (reference sequence). The CDR3 sequence: CASSIMDNNEKLFF. CDR3 DNA: TGTGCCAGTAGTATCATGGACAATAATGAAAAACTGTTTTTT.

V and J are TRBV11-2 and TRBJ2-3; TRBD2 is a possible D gene (6 bases). CDR3 length equals 15 residues. Trimming stripped 4 bases from V and 2 bases from J, with 13 bases between. Germline values: CDR1 SGHAT, CDR2 FQNNGV. The CDR3 protein is CASSSRGGDTDTQYF. CDR3 DNA: TGTGCCAGCAGCTCCCGGGGCGGGGACACAGATACGCAGTATTTT.

The CDR3 DNA sequence: TGTGCCAGCAAGGAGTGGTACCAAGAGACCCAGTACTTC. This translates into CASKEWYQETQYF. The chain couples TRBV6-5 to TRBJ2-5; no reliable D call. This CDR3 has 13 amino acids. The germline V gene has CDR1 MNHEY and CDR2 SVGAGI. The V gene lost 7 bases and the J gene lost 0 bases, with 9 bases spanning the gap.

The chain uses TRBV27 and TRBJ1-2; D gene unclear. Germline values: CDR1 MNHEY, CDR2 SMNVEV (reference sequence). The CDR3 covers 15 residues. V was cut by 7 bases and J by 2 bases, with 17 bases left in between. The CDR3 DNA is TGTGCCAGCATCCCCTCCGGCCTCGGGAACTATGGCTACACCTTC. Translation: CASIPSGLGNYGYTF.

The CDR3 reads CASSRGNQPQHF. The CDR3 coding sequence is TGTGCCAGCAGCAGGGGTAATCAGCCCCAGCATTTT. The gene calls are TRBV13 and TRBJ1-5; D possibly corresponds to TRBD1 (5 bases). CDR3 length equals 12 residues. The germline V gene encodes CDR1 PRHDT and CDR2 FYEKMQ (reference sequence). The germline V and J ends were trimmed by 5 bases and 4 bases, with 6 bases remaining between them.

The chain joins TRBV9 to TRBJ1-2, with no clear D. Germline V gene sequence: CDR1 SGDLS, CDR2 YYNGEE. Trimming took off 3 bases at V and 8 bases at J, with 14 bases between the two ends. CDR3 length equals 13 residues. CDR3 DNA: TGTGCCAGCAGCGGGCGGAGTGTGTGGGGCTACACCTTC. It translates to CASSGRSVWGYTF.

The chain has TRBV7-9 and TRBJ1-3, with D perhaps TRBD1 (5 bases). CDR1 and CDR2 (germline): SEHNR, FQNEAQ (reference sequence). The CDR3 is 15 residues long. Trimming shortened V by 5 bases and J by 9 bases, and 20 bases separated the two germline ends. The CDR3 DNA sequence: TGTGCCAGCAGCCCAACAGGTCCGACCCAAGGCACCATATATTTT. Translation: CASSPTGPTQGTIYF.

The CDR3 sequence is CASSTQGRPWETQYF. As DNA, the CDR3 is TGTGCCAGTAGTACACAGGGCCGCCCGTGGGAGACCCAGTACTTC. The chain links TRBV19 to TRBJ2-5, with D tentatively TRBD1 (6 bases). V lost 4 bases to trimming and J lost 5 bases, with 17 bases between them. Per germline, CDR1 LNHDA and CDR2 SQIVND (reference sequence). There are 15 residues in the CDR3.

The rearrangement uses TRBV5-1 and TRBJ2-7, with 8 bases identical to TRBD1. Losses at the gene ends were 0 bases for V and 6 bases for J; bases not matched to a gene: 8. CDR1 and CDR2 (germline): SGHRS, YFSETQ. The CDR3 is 15 amino acids. The CDR3 spells CASSLVTGGSREQYF. The CDR3 nucleotides read TGCGCCAGCAGCTTGGTTACAGGGGGGAGCCGCGAGCAGTACTTC.

The chain combines TRBV11-3 with TRBJ1-1, with 8 bases lining up with TRBD1. Germline V gene lookup returns CDR1 SGHNT and CDR2 YENEEA. The CDR3 length is 13 residues. Trimming removed 5 bases from V and 4 bases from J; junction bases left unmatched: 3. The CDR3, as DNA: TGTGCCAGCAGCCCTGACAGGGGCACTGAAGCTTTCTTT. This codes for CASSPDRGTEAFF.

This clone was detected many times. The chain recombines TRBV7-8 with TRBJ2-7; D perhaps matches TRBD1 (5 bases). Looked up from germline, CDR1 is SGHVS and CDR2 is FQNEAQ. The CDR3 sequence is 14 residues long. Trimming left V 2 bases short and J 3 bases short, with 11 bases between. The CDR3 protein is CASSLFLDSYEQYF. The CDR3 nucleotides read TGTGCCAGCAGCTTATTCTTAGACAGCTACGAGCAGTACTTC.

The chain employs TRBV24-1 and TRBJ1-1; D is unresolved. V shed 8 bases and J shed 6 bases, with 21 bases lying between them. Germline V gene sequence: CDR1 KGHDR, CDR2 SFDVKD. This CDR3 has 15 residues. CDR3 coding DNA: TGTGCCACCATTACTGTGAATGGGCAAAACCCTGAAGCTTTCTTT. Its protein is CATITVNGQNPEAFF.

This chain links TRBV4-3 with TRBJ1-1; D perhaps matches TRBD1 (5 bases). V gave up 0 bases and J gave up 3 bases, with 11 bases separating them. The CDR3 runs 15 residues. CDR1 and CDR2 from the germline V gene are LGHNA and YSLEER. CDR3 residues: CASSQDWGGYTEAFF. The CDR3 bases are TGCGCCAGCAGCCAAGATTGGGGGGGGTACACTGAAGCTTTCTTT.

The chain has TRBV19 and TRBJ2-1, with D possibly TRBD1 on 6 matching bases. There are 17 residues in the CDR3. Trimming cost V 0 bases and J 0 bases, with 12 bases left between them. Germline CDR1 reads LNHDA; CDR2 reads SQIVND (reference sequence). The CDR3 coding sequence is TGTGCCAGTAGTATAGACCAGGGGCCGAGCTCCTACAATGAGCAGTTCTTC. Translating it yields CASSIDQGPSSYNEQFF. Using reference TRBV19 and TRBJ2-1 for the parts outside the CDR3, the full variable domain is DGGITQSPKYLFRKEGQNVTLSCEQNLNHDAMYWYRQDPGQGLRLIYYSQIVNDFQKGDIAEGYSVSREKKESFPLTVTSAQKNPTAFYLCASSIDQGPSSYNEQFFGPGTRLTVL.

The chain uses TRBV7-2 and TRBJ2-1; 8 bases fit TRBD2. Trimming at V came to 5 bases and at J to 2 bases, leaving 2 bases not matched to a gene. The germline gives CDR1 SGHTA, CDR2 FQGNSA. The CDR3 has 14 residues. The CDR3 nucleotides are TGTGCCAGCAGCCAGCGGGGGACCTACAATGAGCAGTTCTTC. It encodes CASSQRGTYNEQFF.

The V and J genes are TRBV6-5 and TRBJ2-7, with 10 bases that match TRBD2. V lost 0 bases to trimming and J lost 5 bases; unmatched junction nucleotides: 7. Germline assignment: CDR1 MNHEY and CDR2 SVGAGI. The length of the CDR3 is 16 residues. The DNA for the CDR3 is TGTGCCAGCAGTTACTCGTCCGCGCTAGCGGGGGACGAGCAGTACTTC. Translating gives CASSYSSALAGDEQYF.